This T cell receptor (beta chain) was found in a study of blood T cell repertoires in COVID-19. As for the study in general: Donors in the United States, Italy and Spain gave samples during acute or convalescent COVID-19.

Only in-frame clones appear in the TCRdb table, and some are missing; sequencing was by immunoSEQ multiplex PCR. The profile covers about 280,000 clones, with about 89% appearing a single time and approximately 4.6% taken by the ten largest. The TCR was taken from a man aged 40-49 years with acute or convalescent COVID-19. The sequencing input was peripheral blood.

The CDR3 region has the DNA TGTGCCAGCAGCCGGGACATCTCCTACGAGCAGTACTTC. Translating it yields CASSRDISYEQYF. V and J are TRBV5-4 and TRBJ2-7; D may be TRBD1 (6 bases). V lost 4 bases, J lost 0 bases, and 8 bases lay in between. The CDR3 is 13 residues long. Per the germline V gene, CDR1 is SGHNT and CDR2 is YYREEE (reference sequence).